This T cell receptor (beta chain) came from a study of blood T cell repertoires in COVID-19. How the authors handled the data: Estimates of nucleated cell counts were drawn from the amplification of reference gene primers. Profiled with immunoSEQ multiplex PCR; TCRdb holds only in-frame clones, not every one. V and J calls and clone size follow that table, whereas D and trimming were derived from the DNA. Among 45,000 to 70,000 clones, around 93% were seen once, and the ten largest hold about 7.3%. V lost 2 bases and J 2 bases, leaving 10 bases between the germline ends. The CDR3 length is 14 residues. Per germline, CDR1 MDHEN and CDR2 SYDVKM.

Sequences were obtained from peripheral blood. The TCR comes from a woman aged 55-69 years with active or convalescent COVID-19. V is TRBV28 and J is TRBJ2-7, with a weak D call TRBD1 (5 bases). CDR3 protein: CASSLRTLTYEQYF. In DNA form, the CDR3 reads TGTGCCAGCAGTTTAAGGACACTCACCTACGAGCAGTACTTC.